A selection of T cell receptor beta chains follows, all from one sample in a study of cytomegalovirus exposure and HLA in healthy donors. Profiled with immunoSEQ multiplex PCR; TCRdb holds only in-frame clones, not every one. Of about 61,000 clones in the sample, around 89% are singletons; the top ten hold about 1.6%. Material for sequencing was PBMCs. All receptors derive from a man aged 25 to 40 in good health and CMV-seropositive. Each CDR3 is given with its conserved first and last residue. D genes are given only for firm matches. Where a row states a size, it is once, few, many or the class of an expanded clone; other rows omit it.

d_gene	v_gene	j_gene	abundance	CDR3nt	CDR3aa
NA	TRBV2	TRBJ2-2	few	TGTGCCAGCAGGCTAGCGCTGCTGAACACCGGGGAGCTGTTTTTT	CASRLALLNTGELFF
TRBD2	TRBV5-4	TRBJ2-3	NA	TGTGCCAGCAGCTTGGGGGCGGGAGTGGGCACAGATACGCAGTATTTT	CASSLGAGVGTDTQYF
NA	TRBV6-5	TRBJ2-7	NA	TGTGCCAGCAGCTCCGTGTCCGGGAGCTCCTACGAGCAGTACTTC	CASSSVSGSSYEQYF
NA	TRBV30	TRBJ2-3	NA	TGTGCCTGGTCAGGGGAAGATACGCAGTATTTT	CAWSGEDTQYF
TRBD2	TRBV23-1	TRBJ2-2	NA	TGCGCCAGCAGTCAATCCGCCGGTCCAAAACTAGCGCCGAACACCGGGGAGCTGTTTTTT	CASSQSAGPKLAPNTGELFF
TRBD2	TRBV19	TRBJ2-5	NA	TGTGCCAGTAGTATGGGACTAGCAGGGGAGACCCAGTACTTC	CASSMGLAGETQYF
NA	TRBV11-2	TRBJ1-1	NA	TGTGCCAGCAGCTTAGTTCAGATCGGGGCTGAAGCTTTCTTT	CASSLVQIGAEAFF
TRBD2	TRBV7-8	TRBJ2-3	NA	TGTGCCAGCAGCAGCTGGACTAGCGGGAGGGCAGATACGCAGTATTTT	CASSSWTSGRADTQYF
TRBD2	TRBV10-3	TRBJ2-7	few	TGTGCCATCAGTGAGTCGACTGTATGGACTAGCGGCTACGAGCAGTACTTC	CAISESTVWTSGYEQYF
TRBD2	TRBV4-1	TRBJ2-1	NA	TGCGCCAGCAGCCAGATGTTAGCGGGAGGAAAATGGAATGAGCAGTTCTTC	CASSQMLAGGKWNEQFF
NA	TRBV6-1	TRBJ2-1	once	TGTGCCAGCAGTGTCCTAGGGGTCAGAGGTGAGCAGTTCTTC	CASSVLGVRGEQFF
NA	TRBV19	TRBJ1-3	medium-sized	TGTGCCAGTAGGCCCGGGTGGAACACCATATATTTT	CASRPGWNTIYF
NA	TRBV18	TRBJ2-5	NA	TGTGCCAGCTCCGTAGAAGAAGAGACCCAGTACTTC	CASSVEEETQYF
TRBD1	TRBV2	TRBJ1-6	NA	TGTGCCAGCAGTAGGACAGGGACGAGCTCCTATAATTCACCCCTCCACTTT	CASSRTGTSSYNSPLHF
TRBD1	TRBV25-1	TRBJ2-7	NA	TGTGCCAGCAGTGACCCGGGACAGGGGGCGGGGGAGCAGTACTTC	CASSDPGQGAGEQYF
NA	TRBV15	TRBJ2-7	NA	TGTGCCACCAGCAGGGAGACAGACCCCTTCTCCTACGAGCAGTACTTC	CATSRETDPFSYEQYF
TRBD2	TRBV29-1	TRBJ2-1	NA	TGCAGCGTTGGCGGCAGTCTACTAGCGGGAGCCGACAATGAGCAGTTCTTC	CSVGGSLLAGADNEQFF